This T cell receptor beta chain was obtained from a study of cytomegalovirus exposure and HLA in healthy donors. Study-wide results and limits: V segments that were indistinguishable, TRBV6-2 and TRBV6-3 among them, were omitted from analysis.

With V trimmed by 2 bases and J by 8 bases, 8 bases remained unmatched. This CDR3 has 16 residues. CDR1 is SGHVS, CDR2 FQNEAQ, per germline. For this clone: Its antigen is unknown.

All donors participated as healthy donors of bone marrow. PCR amplification relied on 60 Vbeta primers (plus 13 Jbeta primers). Clones were read by immunoSEQ multiplex PCR, and TCRdb kept only the in-frame ones, dropping some. Of some 150,000 clones listed, over 80% are singletons. The chain combines TRBV7-8 with TRBJ1-6; 8 nucleotides line up with TRBD1. Sample: PBMCs. The TCR sequence derives from a male donor in good health and CMV-seronegative. CDR3 nucleotide sequence: TGTGCCAGCAGCTTAAGAGGCAGGGGGCGCGATTCACCCCTCCACTTT. Translating it yields CASSLRGRGRDSPLHF.